The rows below give T cell receptor beta chains drawn from one sample of a study of siplizumab effects on memory and regulatory T cells. Profiling relied on immunoSEQ multiplex PCR, and the TCRdb table lists in-frame clones only, not all of them. The sample yields roughly 100,000 clones, roughly 91% seen once. Sequencing used CD4+ T cells sorted from blood. These receptors were taken from a human donor in good health. Both conserved end residues are part of each CDR3. The order of the fields is D gene, V gene, J gene, clone size, CDR3 protein, CDR3 DNA. The D gene is left open where the match is weak. Not all rows give a size; the values are once, few, many and, for expanded clones, a class.

>.|TRBV6-6|TRBJ2-1|.
CASSRSPGLYNEQFF
TGTGCCAGCAGTAGATCCCCCGGGCTTTACAATGAGCAGTTCTTC
>TRBD2|TRBV5-6|TRBJ2-3|.
CAASRVGGDTDTQYF
TGTGCCGCCAGCAGAGTGGGGGGGGACACAGATACGCAGTATTTT
>TRBD1|TRBV6-6|TRBJ2-3|.
CASSYNGQGAFTQYF
TGTGCCAGCAGTTACAACGGACAGGGTGCTTTTACGCAGTATTTT
>TRBD1|TRBV5-4|TRBJ1-1|.
CASSSLKQGTGDTEAFF
TGTGCCAGCAGCTCCCTCAAACAGGGGACGGGAGACACTGAAGCTTTCTTT
>TRBD1|TRBV29-1|TRBJ1-1|.
CSVAGQGGWSEAFF
TGCAGCGTAGCCGGACAGGGGGGGTGGTCTGAAGCTTTCTTT
>.|TRBV11-2|TRBJ2-5|.
CASSLGNSYQETQYF
TGTGCCAGCAGCTTGGGCAACTCGTACCAAGAGACCCAGTACTTC
>TRBD1|TRBV7-3|TRBJ2-1|.
CASSSFPGQGSTEQFF
TGTGCCAGCAGCTCATTTCCGGGACAGGGGTCGACTGAGCAGTTCTTC
>.|TRBV12-5|TRBJ2-2|.
CASGLVRGFRPGELFF
TGTGCTAGTGGTTTGGTACGAGGTTTCCGGCCCGGGGAGCTGTTTTTT
>.|TRBV9|TRBJ2-1|.
CASSVGTVSYNEQFF
TGTGCCAGCAGTGTAGGGACTGTCTCCTACAATGAGCAGTTCTTC
>.|TRBV10-1|TRBJ2-1|.
CASITKVREEFF
TGCGCCAGCATTACGAAAGTAAGGGAAGAGTTCTTC
>TRBD2|TRBV5-1|TRBJ2-2|.
CASSLAGGDTGELFF
TGCGCCAGCAGCTTGGCTGGGGGGGACACCGGGGAGCTGTTTTTT
>TRBD1|TRBV5-4|TRBJ1-2|once
CASSLTGEVYGYTF
TGTGCCAGCAGCTTGACAGGGGAGGTCTATGGCTACACCTTC
>.|TRBV6-5|TRBJ1-1|.
CASSTPAGSLAFF
TGTGCCAGCAGTACGCCCGCAGGGAGTTTAGCTTTCTTT
>TRBD2|TRBV5-4|TRBJ2-5|.
CASSPTSDQETQYF
TGTGCCAGCAGCCCTACTAGCGACCAAGAGACCCAGTACTTC
>TRBD1|TRBV18|TRBJ2-7|.
CASSGPGKTGFYEQYF
TGTGCCAGCTCTGGCCCCGGTAAGACAGGGTTCTACGAGCAGTACTTC
>TRBD1|TRBV7-9|TRBJ1-2|.
CASSLDSGQGASGYTF
TGTGCCAGCAGCTTAGACTCTGGACAGGGGGCAAGTGGCTACACCTTC
>.|TRBV6-1|TRBJ2-4|.
CASSVGTVAKNIQYF
TGTGCCAGCAGTGTGGGGACGGTAGCCAAAAACATTCAGTACTTC
>.|TRBV7-2|TRBJ2-1|.
CASSLGLNEQFF
TGTGCCAGCAGCTTAGGTCTCAATGAGCAGTTCTTC
>.|TRBV13|TRBJ1-4|.
CASSRSATNEKLFF
TGTGCCAGCAGCCGCTCTGCAACTAATGAAAAACTGTTTTTT